These 8 T cell receptor beta chains were all obtained from the same sample, sequenced in a study of blood T cell repertoires in COVID-19. Only in-frame clones appear in the TCRdb table, and some are missing; sequencing was by immunoSEQ multiplex PCR. The profile shows about 200,000 clones, around four fifths of them singletons. The sample taken for sequencing was peripheral blood. These receptors were taken from a man aged 60 to 69 with COVID-19, enrolled during active disease.

The V gene is TRBV28, the J gene TRBJ1-5; 7 positions match TRBD1. Germline trimming cut 5 bases from V and 11 bases from J; bases unmatched to any gene: 6. Germline assignment: CDR1 MDHEN and CDR2 SYDVKM. The CDR3 length is 12 residues. The CDR3 protein is CASSTPTGAQHF. CDR3 in DNA: TGTGCCAGCAGTACACCCACAGGGGCCCAGCATTTT.

As DNA, the CDR3 is TGTGCCAGCACAGCCCAACCAGGGTCAGAAGAGACCCAGTACTTC. Translated: CASTAQPGSEETQYF. The chain links TRBV2 to TRBJ2-5; D possibly corresponds to TRBD1 (5 bases). Germline CDR1 is SNHLY and CDR2 is FYNNEI. This CDR3 has 15 residues. V was shortened by 7 bases and J by 3 bases, with 18 bases between the two germline ends. The full variable domain, rest sourced from reference TRBV2 and TRBJ2-5, is EPEVTQTPSHQVTQMGQEVILRCVPISNHLYFYWYRQILGQKVEFLVSFYNNEISEKSEIFDDQFSVERPDGSNFTLKIRSTKLEDSAMYFCASTAQPGSEETQYFGPGTRLLVL.

The genes are TRBV6-5 and TRBJ1-4, with D perhaps matching TRBD1 (5 bases). The length of the CDR3 is 16 residues. From germline, CDR1 is MNHEY and CDR2 SVGAGI. The ends were cut back, 4 bases at V and 14 bases at J, with 26 bases in the middle. The CDR3 DNA follows: TGTGCCAGCAGTTCACTCCGGGGGAACCTCCTATCGGGGCTGTTTTTT. Translation: CASSSLRGNLLSGLFF.

In its sample, this clone was seen a few times. V is TRBV6-5 and J is TRBJ1-5; tentative D call: TRBD1 (6 bases). The length of the CDR3 is 14 residues. In germline, CDR1 is MNHEY, CDR2 SVGAGI. V lost 5 bases and J lost 7, with 15 bases in between. CDR3 region: CASSPTRGRQPQHF. CDR3 sequence (DNA): TGTGCCAGCAGTCCGACCAGGGGAAGGCAGCCCCAGCATTTT.

V and J are TRBV14 and TRBJ1-2, with D possibly TRBD1 on 6 matching bases. CDR3 length equals 13 residues. Germline loops: CDR1 SGHDN, CDR2 FVKESK. V dropped 3 bases and J dropped 4 bases, with 9 bases sitting between them. The CDR3 DNA sequence: TGTGCCAGCAGCCATGGACAGACCTATGGCTACACCTTC. Encoded protein: CASSHGQTYGYTF.

The chain links TRBV30 to TRBJ1-5, with a tentative D call TRBD1 (6 bases). V lost 0 bases to trimming and J lost 5 bases, with 14 bases between them. Germline assignment: CDR1 GTSNPN and CDR2 SVGIG (reference sequence). The CDR3 spans 15 residues. The CDR3: CAWSVRTDPDQPQHF. The CDR3 DNA sequence: TGTGCCTGGAGTGTACGGACAGACCCTGATCAGCCCCAGCATTTT.

This sequence joins TRBV5-1 and TRBJ1-4; the D gene is possibly TRBD1 (6 bases). CDR1 is SGHRS and CDR2 is YFSETQ in the germline V gene. Trimming shortened V by 0 bases and J by 7 bases, and 10 bases separated the two germline ends. The CDR3 length is 14 residues. The CDR3 loop reads CASSLAGVGEKLFF. Written as DNA, the CDR3 is TGCGCCAGCAGCTTGGCAGGGGTTGGTGAAAAACTGTTTTTT. The full variable domain, rest sourced from reference TRBV5-1 and TRBJ1-4, is KAGVTQTPRYLIKTRGQQVTLSCSPISGHRSVSWYQQTPGQGLQFLFEYFSETQRNKGNFPGRFSGRQFSNSRSEMNVSTLELGDSALYLCASSLAGVGEKLFFGSGTQLSVL.

This chain links TRBV5-4 with TRBJ2-7, with D perhaps matching TRBD1 (5 bases). The CDR3 has 15 amino acids. V was trimmed by 0 bases and J by 6 bases, leaving 16 bases between them. Germline CDR1 and CDR2: SGHNT and YYREEE (reference sequence). CDR3 region: CASSLGGRVIGEQYF. The CDR3 DNA reads TGTGCCAGCAGCTTGGGCGGCAGGGTGATTGGCGAGCAGTACTTC. The complete variable domain, with remaining parts taken from reference TRBV5-4 and TRBJ2-7, reads ETGVTQSPTHLIKTRGQQVTLRCSSQSGHNTVSWYQQALGQGPQFIFQYYREEENGRGNFPPRFSGLQFPNYSSELNVNALELDDSALYLCASSLGGRVIGEQYFGPGTRLTVT.